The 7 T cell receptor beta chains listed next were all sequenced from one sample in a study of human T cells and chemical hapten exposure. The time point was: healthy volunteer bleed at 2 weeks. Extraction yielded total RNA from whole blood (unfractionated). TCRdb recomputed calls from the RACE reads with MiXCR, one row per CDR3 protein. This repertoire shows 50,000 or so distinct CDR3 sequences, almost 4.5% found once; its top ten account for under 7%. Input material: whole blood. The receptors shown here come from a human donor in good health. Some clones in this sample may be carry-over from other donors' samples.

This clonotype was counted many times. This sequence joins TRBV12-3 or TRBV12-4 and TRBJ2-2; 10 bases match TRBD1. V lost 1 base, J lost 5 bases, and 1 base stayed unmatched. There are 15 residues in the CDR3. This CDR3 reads CASSLGTGGTGELFF. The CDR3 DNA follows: TGTGCCAGCAGTTTAGGGACAGGGGGTACCGGGGAGCTGTTTTTT.

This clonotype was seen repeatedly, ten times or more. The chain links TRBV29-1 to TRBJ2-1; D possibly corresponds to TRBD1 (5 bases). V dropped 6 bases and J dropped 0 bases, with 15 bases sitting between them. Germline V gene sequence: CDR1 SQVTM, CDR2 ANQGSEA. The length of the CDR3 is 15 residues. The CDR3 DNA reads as TGCAGCGTGGAACCTCGTCAGGGCTCCTACAATGAGCAGTTCTTC. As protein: CSVEPRQGSYNEQFF.

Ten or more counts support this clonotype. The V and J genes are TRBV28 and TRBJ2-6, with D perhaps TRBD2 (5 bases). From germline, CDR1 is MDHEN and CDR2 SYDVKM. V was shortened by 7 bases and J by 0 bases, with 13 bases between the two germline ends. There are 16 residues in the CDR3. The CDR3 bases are TGTGCCAGCACTCGAGGGCGTTCCTCTGGGGCCAACGTCCTGACTTTC. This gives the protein CASTRGRSSGANVLTF. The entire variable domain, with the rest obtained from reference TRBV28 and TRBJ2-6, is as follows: DVKVTQSSRYLVKRTGEKVFLECVQDMDHENMFWYRQDPGLGLRLIYFSYDVKMKEKGDIPEGYSVSREKKERFSLILESASTNQTSMYLCASTRGRSSGANVLTFGAGSRLTVL.

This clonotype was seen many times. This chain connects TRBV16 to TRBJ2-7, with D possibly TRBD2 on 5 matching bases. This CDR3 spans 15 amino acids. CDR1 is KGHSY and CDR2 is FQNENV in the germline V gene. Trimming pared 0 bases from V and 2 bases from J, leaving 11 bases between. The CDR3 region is CASSQSTTGTYEQYF. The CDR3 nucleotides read TGTGCCAGCAGCCAATCGACAACGGGGACCTACGAGCAGTACTTC. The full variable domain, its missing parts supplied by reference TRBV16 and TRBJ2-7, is GEEVAQTPKHLVRGEGQKAKLYCAPIKGHSYVFWYQQVLKNEFKFLISFQNENVFDETGMPKERFSAKCLPNSPCSLEIQATKLEDSAVYFCASSQSTTGTYEQYFGPGTRLTVT.

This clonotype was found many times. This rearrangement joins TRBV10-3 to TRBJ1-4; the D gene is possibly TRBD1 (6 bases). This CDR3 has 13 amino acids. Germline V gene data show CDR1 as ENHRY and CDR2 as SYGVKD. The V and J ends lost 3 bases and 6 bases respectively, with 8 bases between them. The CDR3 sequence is CAISDRGHEKLFF. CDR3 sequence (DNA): TGTGCCATCAGTGACAGGGGACATGAAAAACTGTTTTTT.

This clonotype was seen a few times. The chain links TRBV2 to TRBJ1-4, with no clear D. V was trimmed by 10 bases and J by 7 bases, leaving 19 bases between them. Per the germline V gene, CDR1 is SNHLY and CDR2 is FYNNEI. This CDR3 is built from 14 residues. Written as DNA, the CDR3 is TGTGCCACGAAAGGAGGTAGAGGTACTGAAAAACTGTTTTTT. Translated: CATKGGRGTEKLFF. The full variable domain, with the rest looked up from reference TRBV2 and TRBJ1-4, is EPEVTQTPSHQVTQMGQEVILRCVPISNHLYFYWYRQILGQKVEFLVSFYNNEISEKSEIFDDQFSVERPDGSNFTLKIRSTKLEDSAMYFCATKGGRGTEKLFFGSGTQLSVL.

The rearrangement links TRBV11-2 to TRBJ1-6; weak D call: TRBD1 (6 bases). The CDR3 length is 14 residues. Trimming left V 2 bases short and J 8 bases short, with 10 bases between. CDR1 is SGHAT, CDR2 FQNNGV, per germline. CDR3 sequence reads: CASSLMGAYSPLHF. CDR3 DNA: TGTGCCAGCAGCTTAATGGGGGCATATTCACCCCTCCACTTT.